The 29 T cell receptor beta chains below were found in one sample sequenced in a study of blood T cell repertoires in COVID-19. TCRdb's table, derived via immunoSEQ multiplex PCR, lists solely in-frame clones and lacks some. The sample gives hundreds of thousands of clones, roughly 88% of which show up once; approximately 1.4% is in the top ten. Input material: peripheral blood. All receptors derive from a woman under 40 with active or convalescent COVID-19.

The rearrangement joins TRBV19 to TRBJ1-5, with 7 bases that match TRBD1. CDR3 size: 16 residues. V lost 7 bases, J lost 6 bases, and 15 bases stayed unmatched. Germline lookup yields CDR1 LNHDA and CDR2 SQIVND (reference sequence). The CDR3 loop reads CASKDRAPAGGQPQHF. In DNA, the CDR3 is TGTGCCAGTAAAGACAGGGCCCCCGCGGGAGGTCAGCCCCAGCATTTT. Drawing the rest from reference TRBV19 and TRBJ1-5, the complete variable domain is DGGITQSPKYLFRKEGQNVTLSCEQNLNHDAMYWYRQDPGQGLRLIYYSQIVNDFQKGDIAEGYSVSREKKESFPLTVTSAQKNPTAFYLCASKDRAPAGGQPQHFGDGTRLSIL.

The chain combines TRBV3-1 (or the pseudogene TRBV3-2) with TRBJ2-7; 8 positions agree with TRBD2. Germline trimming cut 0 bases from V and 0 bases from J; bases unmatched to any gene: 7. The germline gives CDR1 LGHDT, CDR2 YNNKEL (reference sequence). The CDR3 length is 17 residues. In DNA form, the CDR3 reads TGTGCCAGCAGCCAAGATAGGTCGGGGGGGAGCTCCTACGAGCAGTACTTC. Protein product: CASSQDRSGGSSYEQYF.

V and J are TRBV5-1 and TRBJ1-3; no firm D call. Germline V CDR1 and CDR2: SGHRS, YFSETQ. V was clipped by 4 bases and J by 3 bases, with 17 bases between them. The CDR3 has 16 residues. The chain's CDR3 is CASSPSLSSRGNTIYF. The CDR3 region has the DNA TGCGCCAGCAGCCCAAGCTTGAGCTCTCGTGGAAACACCATATATTTT.

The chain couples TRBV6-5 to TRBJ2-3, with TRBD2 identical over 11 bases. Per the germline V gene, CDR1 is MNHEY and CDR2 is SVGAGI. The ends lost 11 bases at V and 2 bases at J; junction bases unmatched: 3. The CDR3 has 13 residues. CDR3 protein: CASLAGDTDTQYF. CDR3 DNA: TGTGCCTCACTAGCGGGGGACACAGATACGCAGTATTTT.

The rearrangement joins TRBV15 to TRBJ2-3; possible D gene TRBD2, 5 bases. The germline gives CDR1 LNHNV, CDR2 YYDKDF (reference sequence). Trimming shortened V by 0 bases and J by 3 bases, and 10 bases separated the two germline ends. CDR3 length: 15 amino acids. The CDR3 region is CATSRDLGGTDTQYF. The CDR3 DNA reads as TGTGCCACCAGCAGAGATCTTGGAGGTACAGATACGCAGTATTTT. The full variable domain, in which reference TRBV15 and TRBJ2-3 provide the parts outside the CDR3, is DAMVIQNPRYQVTQFGKPVTLSCSQTLNHNVMYWYQQKSSQAPKLLFHYYDKDFNNEADTPDNFQSRRPNTSFCFLDIRSPGLGDTAMYLCATSRDLGGTDTQYFGPGTRLTVL.

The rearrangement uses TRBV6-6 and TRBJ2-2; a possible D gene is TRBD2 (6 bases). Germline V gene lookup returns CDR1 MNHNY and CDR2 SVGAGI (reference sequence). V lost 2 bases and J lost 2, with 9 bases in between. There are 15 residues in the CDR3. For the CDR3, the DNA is TGTGCCAGCAGTTACGGGACTCCTAACACCGGGGAGCTGTTTTTT. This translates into CASSYGTPNTGELFF.

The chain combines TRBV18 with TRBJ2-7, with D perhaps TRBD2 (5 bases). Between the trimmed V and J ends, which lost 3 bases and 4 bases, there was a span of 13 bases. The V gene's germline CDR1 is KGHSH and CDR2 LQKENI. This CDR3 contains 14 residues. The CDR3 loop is CASSPPGISYEQYF. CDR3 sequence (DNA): TGTGCCAGCTCACCCCCCGGGATATCATACGAGCAGTACTTC.

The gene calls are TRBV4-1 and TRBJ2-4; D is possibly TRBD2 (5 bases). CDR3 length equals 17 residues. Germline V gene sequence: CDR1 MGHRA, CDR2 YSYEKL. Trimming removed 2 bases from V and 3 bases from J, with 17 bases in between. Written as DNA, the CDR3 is TGCGCCAGCAGCCAACCCTTAACTCGTAGCGACAAAAACATTCAGTACTTC. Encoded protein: CASSQPLTRSDKNIQYF.

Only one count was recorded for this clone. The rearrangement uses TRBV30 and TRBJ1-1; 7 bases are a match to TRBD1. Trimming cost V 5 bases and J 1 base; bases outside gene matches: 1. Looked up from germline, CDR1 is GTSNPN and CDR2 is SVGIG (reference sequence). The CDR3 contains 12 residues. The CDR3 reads CAWQGGNTEAFF. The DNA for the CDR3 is TGTGCCTGGCAGGGGGGGAACACTGAAGCTTTCTTT.

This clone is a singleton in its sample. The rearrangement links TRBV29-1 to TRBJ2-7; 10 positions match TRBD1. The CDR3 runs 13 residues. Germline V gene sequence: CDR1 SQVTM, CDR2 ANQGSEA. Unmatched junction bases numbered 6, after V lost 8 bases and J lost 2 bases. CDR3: CSIGTGAAYEQYF. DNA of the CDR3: TGCAGCATCGGGACAGGGGCAGCCTACGAGCAGTACTTC.

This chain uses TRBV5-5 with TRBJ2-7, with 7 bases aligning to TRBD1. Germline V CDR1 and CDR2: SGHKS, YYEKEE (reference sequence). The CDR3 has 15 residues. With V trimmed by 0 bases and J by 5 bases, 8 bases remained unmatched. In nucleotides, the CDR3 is TGTGCCAGCAGCTTGGACCGTAACAGGGGTCACGAGCAGTACTTC. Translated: CASSLDRNRGHEQYF.

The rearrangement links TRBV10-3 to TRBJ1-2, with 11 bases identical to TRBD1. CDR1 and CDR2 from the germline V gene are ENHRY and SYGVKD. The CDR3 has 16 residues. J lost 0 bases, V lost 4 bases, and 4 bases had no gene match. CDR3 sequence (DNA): TGTGCCATCAGTGGGGGACAGGGGGAAACTAACTATGGCTACACCTTC. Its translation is CAISGGQGETNYGYTF.

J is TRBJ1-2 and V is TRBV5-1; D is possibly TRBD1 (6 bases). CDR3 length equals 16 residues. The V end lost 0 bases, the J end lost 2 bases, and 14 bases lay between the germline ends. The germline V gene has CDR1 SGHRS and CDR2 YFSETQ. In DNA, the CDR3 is TGCGCCAGCAGCTTGGGGGGGCAGAGTGCAAACTATGGCTACACCTTC. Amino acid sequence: CASSLGGQSANYGYTF.

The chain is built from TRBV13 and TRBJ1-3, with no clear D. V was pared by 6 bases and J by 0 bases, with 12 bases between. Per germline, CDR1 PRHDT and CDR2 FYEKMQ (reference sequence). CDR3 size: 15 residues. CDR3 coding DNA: TGTGCCAGCAGAACATCGGGATACTCTGGAAACACCATATATTTT. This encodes CASRTSGYSGNTIYF.

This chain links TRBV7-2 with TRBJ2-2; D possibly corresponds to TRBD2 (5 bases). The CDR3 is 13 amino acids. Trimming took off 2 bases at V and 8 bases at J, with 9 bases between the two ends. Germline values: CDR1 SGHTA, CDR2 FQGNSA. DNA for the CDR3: TGTGCCAGCAGCTTAAGGAGGTCGGGGGAGCTGTTTTTT. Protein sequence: CASSLRRSGELFF.

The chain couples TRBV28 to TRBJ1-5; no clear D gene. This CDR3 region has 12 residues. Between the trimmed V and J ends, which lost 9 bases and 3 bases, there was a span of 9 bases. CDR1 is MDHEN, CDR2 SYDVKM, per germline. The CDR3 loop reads CASHLNNQPQHF. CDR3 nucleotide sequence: TGTGCCAGTCACCTAAACAATCAGCCCCAGCATTTT.

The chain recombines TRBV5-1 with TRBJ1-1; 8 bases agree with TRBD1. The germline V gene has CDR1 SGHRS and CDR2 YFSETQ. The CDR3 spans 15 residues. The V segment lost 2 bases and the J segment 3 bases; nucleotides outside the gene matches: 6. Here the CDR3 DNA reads TGCGCCAGCAGCTTAATAGGGGACAGGTACACTGAAGCTTTCTTT. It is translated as CASSLIGDRYTEAFF.

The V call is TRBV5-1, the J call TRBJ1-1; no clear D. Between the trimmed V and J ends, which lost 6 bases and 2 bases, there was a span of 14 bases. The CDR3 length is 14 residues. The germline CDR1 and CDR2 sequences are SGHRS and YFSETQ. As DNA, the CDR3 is TGCGCCAGCACCGACTCAGTAGGCAACACTGAAGCTTTCTTT. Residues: CASTDSVGNTEAFF.

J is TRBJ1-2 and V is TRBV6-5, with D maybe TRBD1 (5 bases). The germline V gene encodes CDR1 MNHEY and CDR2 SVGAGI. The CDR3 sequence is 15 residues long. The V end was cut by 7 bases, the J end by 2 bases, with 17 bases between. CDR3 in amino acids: CASTDSGGVNYGYTF. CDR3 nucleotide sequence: TGTGCCAGCACCGACTCCGGGGGGGTAAACTATGGCTACACCTTC.

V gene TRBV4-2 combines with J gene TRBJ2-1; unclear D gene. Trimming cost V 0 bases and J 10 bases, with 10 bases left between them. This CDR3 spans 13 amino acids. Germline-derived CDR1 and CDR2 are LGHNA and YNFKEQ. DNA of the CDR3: TGTGCCAGCAGCCAAGACGAGAGCGCCGAGCAGTTCTTC. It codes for CASSQDESAEQFF.

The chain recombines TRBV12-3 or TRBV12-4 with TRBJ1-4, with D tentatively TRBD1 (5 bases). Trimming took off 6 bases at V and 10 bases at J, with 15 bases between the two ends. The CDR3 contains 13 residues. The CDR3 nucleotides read TGTGCCAGCAGGGGGGAAGCGGGGCGAAAACTGTTTTTT. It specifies CASRGEAGRKLFF.

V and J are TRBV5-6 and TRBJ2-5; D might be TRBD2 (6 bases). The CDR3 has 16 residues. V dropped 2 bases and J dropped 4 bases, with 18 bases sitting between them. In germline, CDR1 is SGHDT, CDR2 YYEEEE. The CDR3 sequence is CASSFSRGSMGETQYF. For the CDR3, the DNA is TGTGCCAGCAGCTTTTCCCGGGGGTCGATGGGAGAGACCCAGTACTTC.

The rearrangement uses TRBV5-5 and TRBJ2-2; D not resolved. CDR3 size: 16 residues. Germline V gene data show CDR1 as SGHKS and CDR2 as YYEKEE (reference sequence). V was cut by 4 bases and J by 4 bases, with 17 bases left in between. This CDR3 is CASSTVWAPTTGELFF. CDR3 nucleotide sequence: TGTGCCAGCAGCACCGTGTGGGCACCTACCACCGGGGAGCTGTTTTTT.

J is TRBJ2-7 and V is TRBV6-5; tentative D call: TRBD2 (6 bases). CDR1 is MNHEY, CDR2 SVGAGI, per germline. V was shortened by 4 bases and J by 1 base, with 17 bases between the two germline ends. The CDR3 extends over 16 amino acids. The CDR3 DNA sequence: TGTGCCAGCAGTTTAGGTCGGGCGGGGTCATCCTACGAGCAGTACTTC. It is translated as CASSLGRAGSSYEQYF.

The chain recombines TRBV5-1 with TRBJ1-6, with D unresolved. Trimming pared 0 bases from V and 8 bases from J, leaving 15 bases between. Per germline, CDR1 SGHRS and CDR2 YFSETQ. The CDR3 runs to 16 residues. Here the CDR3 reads CASSLGPRTIDSPLHF. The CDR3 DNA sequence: TGCGCCAGCAGCTTGGGACCACGGACTATTGATTCACCCCTCCACTTT.

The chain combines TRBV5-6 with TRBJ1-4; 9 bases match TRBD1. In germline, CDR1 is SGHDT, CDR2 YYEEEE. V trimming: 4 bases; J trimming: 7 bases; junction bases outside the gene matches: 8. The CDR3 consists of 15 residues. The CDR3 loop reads CASSLGQGSSEKLFF. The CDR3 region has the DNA TGTGCCAGCAGCCTGGGACAGGGCTCGAGTGAAAAACTGTTTTTT.

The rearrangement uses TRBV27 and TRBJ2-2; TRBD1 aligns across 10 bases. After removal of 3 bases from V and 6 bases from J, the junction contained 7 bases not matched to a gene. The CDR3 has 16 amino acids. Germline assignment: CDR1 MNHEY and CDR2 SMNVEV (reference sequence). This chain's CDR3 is CASSFLGTGVPGELFF. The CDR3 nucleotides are TGTGCCAGCAGTTTTCTGGGGACAGGGGTCCCCGGGGAGCTGTTTTTT.

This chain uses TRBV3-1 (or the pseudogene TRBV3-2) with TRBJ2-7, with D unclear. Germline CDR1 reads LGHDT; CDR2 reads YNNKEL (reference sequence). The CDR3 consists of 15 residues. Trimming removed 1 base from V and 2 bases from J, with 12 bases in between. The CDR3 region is CASSQGGISPYEQYF. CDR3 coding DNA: TGTGCCAGCAGCCAAGGAGGTATCAGTCCCTACGAGCAGTACTTC.

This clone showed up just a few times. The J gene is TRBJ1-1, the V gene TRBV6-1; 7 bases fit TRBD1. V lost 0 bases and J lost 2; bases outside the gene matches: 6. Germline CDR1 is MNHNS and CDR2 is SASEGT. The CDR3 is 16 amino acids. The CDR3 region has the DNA TGTGCCAGCAGTGAAGCTGGGCAGGGGGGAAACACTGAAGCTTTCTTT. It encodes CASSEAGQGGNTEAFF.